These T cell receptor beta chains were read from a single sample in a study of T cell responses to AZD1222 COVID-19 vaccine. Assay used: immunoSEQ multiplex PCR; TCRdb lists only in-frame clones, some missing. This table has about 100,000 clones, roughly 86% appearing once. This specimen was peripheral blood, taken on day 0 of MenACWY control vaccination. These receptors were collected from an adult in good health. The CDR3 runs from the conserved cysteine through the conserved F or W. D genes are given only for firm matches. Only part of the rows carry a size: once, few, many, or a class if the clone is expanded.

D,size,V,J,CDR3,DNA
NA,NA,TRBV27,TRBJ2-3,CASRTGDTDTQYF,TGTGCCAGCAGGACAGGAGACACAGATACGCAGTATTTT
NA,once,TRBV6-5,TRBJ2-7,CASSYSVGSSSYEQYF,TGTGCCAGCAGTTACTCTGTGGGAAGTTCCTCCTACGAGCAGTACTTC
TRBD1,NA,TRBV2,TRBJ1-4,CASIRDSNEKLFF,TGTGCCAGCATCCGGGACAGTAATGAAAAACTGTTTTTT
TRBD1,NA,TRBV2,TRBJ2-5,CASSYTGQGRWETQYF,TGTGCCAGCAGTTATACCGGACAGGGCCGGTGGGAGACCCAGTACTTC
TRBD1,few,TRBV5-1,TRBJ1-5,CASSLTGSNQPQHF,TGCGCCAGCAGCCTGACAGGGAGCAATCAGCCCCAGCATTTT
NA,NA,TRBV11-2,TRBJ2-1,CASSSTAPSNYNEQFF,TGTGCCAGCAGTTCGACAGCCCCCTCGAACTACAATGAGCAGTTCTTC
NA,NA,TRBV7-2,TRBJ1-1,CASSEGLGGGNTEAFF,TGTGCCAGCAGCGAAGGCCTTGGGGGAGGAAACACTGAAGCTTTCTTT
TRBD1,NA,TRBV6-2/TRBV6-3,TRBJ1-5,CASSYSLGQGILGNQPQHF,TGTGCCAGCAGTTACTCTTTAGGACAGGGGATTCTGGGCAATCAGCCCCAGCATTTT
NA,few,TRBV3-1/TRBV3-2,TRBJ2-4,CASSPRVGRGYF,TGTGCCAGCAGCCCGCGAGTAGGGCGAGGGTACTTC
NA,NA,TRBV28,TRBJ2-2,CASSLRGGTGELFF,TGTGCCAGCAGTCTCAGGGGAGGCACCGGGGAGCTGTTTTTT
NA,NA,TRBV2,TRBJ2-2,CASYTSPNTGELFF,TGTGCCAGCTACACTAGTCCGAACACCGGGGAGCTGTTTTTT
NA,NA,TRBV28,TRBJ2-7,CASSFPGVRNEQYF,TGTGCCAGCAGTTTTCCGGGAGTCAGGAACGAGCAGTACTTC
TRBD1,NA,TRBV9,TRBJ2-3,CASSTDRVWADTQYF,TGTGCCAGCAGCACCGACAGGGTATGGGCAGATACGCAGTATTTT
NA,NA,TRBV2,TRBJ1-1,CAGDRTGLGTEAFF,TGTGCCGGAGATCGAACAGGGCTCGGGACTGAAGCTTTCTTT
NA,NA,TRBV28,TRBJ1-1,CASTLDSRYAFF,TGTGCCAGCACCTTAGACAGCCGATATGCTTTCTTT
NA,NA,TRBV9,TRBJ1-3,CASSVEHSSGNTIYF,TGTGCCAGCAGCGTAGAGCACAGCTCTGGAAACACCATATATTTT
TRBD1,NA,TRBV5-4,TRBJ1-2,CASSWDRGNYGYTF,TGTGCCAGCAGCTGGGACAGGGGAAACTATGGCTACACCTTC
TRBD2,NA,TRBV5-4,TRBJ2-3,CASSSRTSGFLPTQYF,TGTGCCAGCAGTTCCAGGACTAGCGGGTTCCTACCTACGCAGTATTTT
NA,NA,TRBV11-2,TRBJ2-6,CASSLRAGSSGANVLTF,TGTGCCAGCAGCTTGAGGGCAGGCAGCTCTGGGGCCAACGTCCTGACTTTC
NA,once,TRBV9,TRBJ2-2,CASAGARNTGELFF,TGTGCCAGCGCAGGGGCCCGGAACACCGGGGAGCTGTTTTTT
NA,once,TRBV5-1,TRBJ2-6,CASSLTASGANVLTF,TGCGCCAGCAGCTTGACGGCCTCTGGGGCCAACGTCCTGACTTTC
NA,NA,TRBV27,TRBJ2-6,CAGDTGKYHAISGANVLTF,TGTGCCGGCGATACAGGGAAGTACCATGCGATCTCTGGGGCCAACGTCCTGACTTTC
TRBD1,NA,TRBV11-2,TRBJ2-2,CASTRSDRGNTGELFF,TGTGCCAGCACCCGGTCGGACAGGGGGAACACCGGGGAGCTGTTTTTT
NA,once,TRBV27,TRBJ2-5,CASSEQGPRGAQYF,TGTGCCAGCAGTGAGCAGGGGCCTCGGGGGGCCCAGTACTTC
NA,NA,TRBV28,TRBJ1-5,CASTPAGRVSYSNQPQHF,TGTGCCAGCACTCCGGCGGGCAGGGTGTCCTATAGCAATCAGCCCCAGCATTTT
NA,NA,TRBV28,TRBJ1-2,CASSSYLRDKYTF,TGTGCCAGCAGTTCCTACCTCCGGGACAAGTACACCTTC
NA,few,TRBV18,TRBJ1-5,CASLADSNQPQHF,TGTGCCAGCTTGGCAGATAGCAATCAGCCCCAGCATTTT
NA,once,TRBV6-5,TRBJ2-7,CASSYEGVGYEQYF,TGTGCCAGCAGTTACGAGGGCGTTGGCTACGAGCAGTACTTC
NA,NA,TRBV19,TRBJ1-4,CASLRRANEKLFF,TGTGCCAGCCTCCGGCGAGCTAATGAAAAACTGTTTTTT
TRBD1,NA,TRBV7-2,TRBJ1-1,CASSPWTGEAFF,TGTGCCAGCAGCCCCTGGACAGGCGAAGCTTTCTTT
TRBD1,NA,TRBV5-6,TRBJ1-2,CASSLVGTGQGGYTF,TGTGCCAGCAGCTTGGTCGGGACAGGGCAAGGTGGCTACACCTTC
NA,NA,TRBV7-9,TRBJ1-3,CASSFSGRGGNTIYF,TGTGCCAGCAGCTTCTCGGGCAGGGGTGGAAACACCATATATTTT
TRBD1,NA,TRBV29-1,TRBJ1-2,CSVDTGGERGYTF,TGCAGCGTCGATACAGGGGGAGAGCGCGGCTACACCTTC
NA,NA,TRBV11-2,TRBJ2-7,CASSLEPNSYAQYF,TGTGCCAGCAGCTTAGAGCCAAACAGCTACGCGCAGTACTTC
NA,few,TRBV28,TRBJ1-2,CASSLTAYGYTF,TGTGCCAGCAGTTTAACTGCTTATGGCTACACCTTC
NA,once,TRBV15,TRBJ2-5,CATSRPQVGQETQYF,TGTGCCACCAGCAGACCACAGGTTGGGCAAGAGACCCAGTACTTC
NA,NA,TRBV6-4,TRBJ1-2,CASSDPCSVNYGYTF,TGTGCCAGCAGTGACCCGTGCAGTGTGAACTATGGCTACACCTTC
TRBD2,few,TRBV5-6,TRBJ2-1,CASSLARGIEGDEQFF,TGTGCCAGCAGCTTGGCGCGGGGGATTGAGGGCGATGAGCAGTTCTTC
TRBD1,NA,TRBV5-8,TRBJ1-1,CASSWTGRTEAFF,TGTGCCAGCAGTTGGACAGGGAGAACTGAAGCTTTCTTT
NA,NA,TRBV7-2,TRBJ1-2,CASSLGDPRTNGYTF,TGTGCCAGCAGCTTAGGCGACCCCAGGACAAATGGCTACACCTTC
TRBD2,NA,TRBV15,TRBJ2-7,CATSLGTSGDYEQYF,TGTGCCACCAGCCTCGGGACTAGCGGAGACTACGAGCAGTACTTC
NA,NA,TRBV4-2,TRBJ1-4,CASSQDRGGGNEKLFF,TGTGCCAGCAGCCAAGATAGGGGGGGTGGGAATGAAAAACTGTTTTTT
NA,once,TRBV19,TRBJ1-2,CASTLGHSGNYGYTF,TGTGCCAGTACCCTGGGGCACTCCGGTAACTATGGCTACACCTTC
NA,NA,TRBV5-4,TRBJ1-1,CASSLARGVNTEAFF,TGTGCCAGCAGCTTGGCTCGGGGAGTGAACACTGAAGCTTTCTTT
NA,NA,TRBV7-2,TRBJ1-5,CASSLGGGTNQPQHF,TGTGCCAGCAGCTTAGGGGGCGGTACCAATCAGCCCCAGCATTTT
TRBD1,NA,TRBV2,TRBJ1-2,CASPDRYGTQANYGYTF,TGTGCCAGCCCGGACAGGTACGGGACACAAGCTAACTATGGCTACACCTTC
NA,NA,TRBV12-3/TRBV12-4,TRBJ2-3,CASSLATDTQYF,TGTGCCAGCAGTTTGGCCACAGATACGCAGTATTTT
TRBD2,NA,TRBV20-1,TRBJ2-1,CSASALAVSYNEQFF,TGCAGTGCTAGTGCCCTAGCGGTTTCTTACAATGAGCAGTTCTTC
NA,NA,TRBV5-1,TRBJ2-7,CASRVRDSPYEQYF,TGCGCCAGCAGAGTCCGAGACAGTCCCTACGAGCAGTACTTC
NA,NA,TRBV7-8,TRBJ2-7,CASSLAQPYEQYF,TGTGCCAGCAGCTTAGCTCAGCCCTACGAGCAGTACTTC
NA,NA,TRBV29-1,TRBJ2-3,CSTRQDRDTQYF,TGCAGCACCCGACAGGACCGGGATACGCAGTATTTT
NA,once,TRBV3-1/TRBV3-2,TRBJ1-5,CASSQYPGTQHRVGNQPQHF,TGTGCCAGCAGCCAGTATCCCGGGACTCAACACAGGGTGGGCAATCAGCCCCAGCATTTT
TRBD2,NA,TRBV5-1,TRBJ2-3,CASSLGTISTDTQYF,TGCGCCAGCAGCTTAGGGACTATAAGCACAGATACGCAGTATTTT
TRBD1,once,TRBV28,TRBJ2-5,CASSPRQGGQETQYF,TGTGCCAGCAGTCCCCGACAGGGTGGGCAAGAGACCCAGTACTTC
NA,NA,TRBV2,TRBJ2-3,CASSNRRTDTQYF,TGTGCCAGCAGTAACCGGCGAACAGATACGCAGTATTTT
TRBD1,NA,TRBV6-8,TRBJ2-2,CASSYSRDRGPHGELFF,TGTGCCAGCAGTTACTCAAGGGACAGGGGCCCGCACGGGGAGCTGTTTTTT
NA,NA,TRBV25-1,TRBJ1-2,CASGRGGEGGYTF,TGTGCCAGCGGCCGAGGGGGGGAGGGTGGCTACACCTTC
NA,NA,TRBV18,TRBJ1-5,CASSPETSSNQPQHF,TGTGCCAGCTCACCGGAAACGTCGAGCAATCAGCCCCAGCATTTT